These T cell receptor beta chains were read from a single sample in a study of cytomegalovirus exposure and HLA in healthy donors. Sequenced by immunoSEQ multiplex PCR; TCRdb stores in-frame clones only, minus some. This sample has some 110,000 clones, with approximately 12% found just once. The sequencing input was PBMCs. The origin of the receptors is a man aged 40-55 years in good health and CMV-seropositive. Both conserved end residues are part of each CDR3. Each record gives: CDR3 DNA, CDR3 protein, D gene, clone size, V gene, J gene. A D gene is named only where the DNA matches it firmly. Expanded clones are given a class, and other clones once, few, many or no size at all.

CDR3nt: TGTGCCAGCACTGAAGACTGGAACACTGAAGCTTTCTTT; CDR3aa: CASTEDWNTEAFF; d_gene: NA; abundance: NA; v_gene: TRBV6-1; j_gene: TRBJ1-1
CDR3nt: TGTGCCAGTAGTTCAACCCCTTTCGTGGGAGGCAGGGCAGATACGCAGTATTTT; CDR3aa: CASSSTPFVGGRADTQYF; d_gene: NA; abundance: NA; v_gene: TRBV19; j_gene: TRBJ2-3
CDR3nt: TGCGCCAGCAGCCAAGCTAGTGTGGGCAATCAGCCCCAGCATTTT; CDR3aa: CASSQASVGNQPQHF; d_gene: NA; abundance: few; v_gene: TRBV4-1; j_gene: TRBJ1-5
CDR3nt: TGTGCCAGCAGCTTAGGGGACTACTACGAGCAGTACTTC; CDR3aa: CASSLGDYYEQYF; d_gene: TRBD2; abundance: few; v_gene: TRBV7-9; j_gene: TRBJ2-7
CDR3nt: TGTGCCAGCAGCTTAGTGTTGGGCAGGTCCTACGAGCAGTACTTC; CDR3aa: CASSLVLGRSYEQYF; d_gene: NA; abundance: NA; v_gene: TRBV11-2; j_gene: TRBJ2-7
CDR3nt: TGCGCCAGCAGCTTGGGACAGGGGTTGGGCACCGGGGAGCTGTTTTTT; CDR3aa: CASSLGQGLGTGELFF; d_gene: TRBD1; abundance: NA; v_gene: TRBV5-1; j_gene: TRBJ2-2
CDR3nt: TGTGCCAGCGTGGACTGGAGGGGGCTCGGGGAGACCCAGTACTTC; CDR3aa: CASVDWRGLGETQYF; d_gene: NA; abundance: few; v_gene: TRBV25-1; j_gene: TRBJ2-5
CDR3nt: TGTGCCAGCAGTTTAGTACAGACGGAAAACACCATATATTTT; CDR3aa: CASSLVQTENTIYF; d_gene: NA; abundance: NA; v_gene: TRBV28; j_gene: TRBJ1-3
CDR3nt: TGCGCCAGCAGCTTGCATTCCCAGGGGGCAAGGGAGCAGTACTTC; CDR3aa: CASSLHSQGAREQYF; d_gene: TRBD1; abundance: NA; v_gene: TRBV5-1; j_gene: TRBJ2-7
CDR3nt: TGCGCCAGCAGCTTGGATTCATCCTATGGCTACACCTTC; CDR3aa: CASSLDSSYGYTF; d_gene: NA; abundance: NA; v_gene: TRBV5-1; j_gene: TRBJ1-2
CDR3nt: TGTGCCAGCAGCTTAGTGGCGGCGGGAGGGCTGTCCTACGAGCAGTACTTC; CDR3aa: CASSLVAAGGLSYEQYF; d_gene: TRBD2; abundance: NA; v_gene: TRBV7-2; j_gene: TRBJ2-7
CDR3nt: TGCGCCAGCAGCCCGGGACAGGGAATGATAGACGAGCAGTACTTC; CDR3aa: CASSPGQGMIDEQYF; d_gene: TRBD1; abundance: NA; v_gene: TRBV5-1; j_gene: TRBJ2-7
CDR3nt: TGCGCCAGCAGTGAGGGACAGGGGCGAGGGTACACTGAAGCTTTCTTT; CDR3aa: CASSEGQGRGYTEAFF; d_gene: TRBD1; abundance: NA; v_gene: TRBV10-2; j_gene: TRBJ1-1
CDR3nt: TGCAGCGTTGAAGACCTGTACGAGCAGTACTTC; CDR3aa: CSVEDLYEQYF; d_gene: NA; abundance: few; v_gene: TRBV29-1; j_gene: TRBJ2-7
CDR3nt: TGTGCCAGCAGTTTACGGGGGGGACAGCCCCAGCATTTT; CDR3aa: CASSLRGGQPQHF; d_gene: NA; abundance: NA; v_gene: TRBV27; j_gene: TRBJ1-5
CDR3nt: TGTGCCAGTAGTAATACAGGGGCAGATACGCAGTATTTT; CDR3aa: CASSNTGADTQYF; d_gene: TRBD1; abundance: once; v_gene: TRBV19; j_gene: TRBJ2-3
CDR3nt: TGTGCCAGCAGCTTAGTGACAGGCAAAAGCTTGGAGACCCAGTACTTC; CDR3aa: CASSLVTGKSLETQYF; d_gene: NA; abundance: NA; v_gene: TRBV7-8; j_gene: TRBJ2-5
CDR3nt: TGTGCCAGCAGCCAAGGGGCTTCTACCAAGTACGAGCAGTACTTC; CDR3aa: CASSQGASTKYEQYF; d_gene: NA; abundance: few; v_gene: TRBV14; j_gene: TRBJ2-7
CDR3nt: TGTGCCAGCAGCTCAGACAGGGGCTATATGATTGCCACTGAAGCTTTCTTT; CDR3aa: CASSSDRGYMIATEAFF; d_gene: TRBD1; abundance: few; v_gene: TRBV7-2; j_gene: TRBJ1-1
CDR3nt: TGTGCCTGGAGTTGGGGGGTCTCCTACAATGAGCAGTTCTTC; CDR3aa: CAWSWGVSYNEQFF; d_gene: NA; abundance: few; v_gene: TRBV30; j_gene: TRBJ2-1
CDR3nt: TGCAGCACTTCAGGGGTTTTTAGCAATGAGCAGTTCTTC; CDR3aa: CSTSGVFSNEQFF; d_gene: NA; abundance: NA; v_gene: TRBV29-1; j_gene: TRBJ2-1
CDR3nt: TGTGCCAGCAGTAAGCCCACTATATCCTACGAGCAGTACTTC; CDR3aa: CASSKPTISYEQYF; d_gene: NA; abundance: few; v_gene: TRBV7-2; j_gene: TRBJ2-7
CDR3nt: TGTGCCAGCAGCTTAATGGGCCAGGGGGACGAGCAGTACTTC; CDR3aa: CASSLMGQGDEQYF; d_gene: TRBD1; abundance: NA; v_gene: TRBV7-9; j_gene: TRBJ2-7
CDR3nt: TGTGCCAGCAGTTACTCGTCTAGGCAGGGGATGTACGAGCAGTACTTC; CDR3aa: CASSYSSRQGMYEQYF; d_gene: NA; abundance: NA; v_gene: TRBV6-5; j_gene: TRBJ2-7
CDR3nt: TGTGCCAGCAGCCCTCCGGGACAGGGGGCATATGGCTACACCTTC; CDR3aa: CASSPPGQGAYGYTF; d_gene: TRBD1; abundance: few; v_gene: TRBV28; j_gene: TRBJ1-2
CDR3nt: TGTGCCAGCAGCTTCGGGACAGGGGGCGGGGAGACCCAGTACTTC; CDR3aa: CASSFGTGGGETQYF; d_gene: TRBD1; abundance: NA; v_gene: TRBV28; j_gene: TRBJ2-5
CDR3nt: TGCGCCAGCAGCTTGTCCCAGGGGAACACTGAAGCTTTCTTT; CDR3aa: CASSLSQGNTEAFF; d_gene: NA; abundance: few; v_gene: TRBV5-1; j_gene: TRBJ1-1
CDR3nt: TGTGCCTACAACCGGGACATAGGAAACACCATATATTTT; CDR3aa: CAYNRDIGNTIYF; d_gene: NA; abundance: few; v_gene: TRBV30; j_gene: TRBJ1-3
CDR3nt: TGTGCTAGCAGCGGCGCTAGCGGGAGAAGTTTCAATGAGCAGTTCTTC; CDR3aa: CASSGASGRSFNEQFF; d_gene: TRBD2; abundance: NA; v_gene: TRBV7-7; j_gene: TRBJ2-1
CDR3nt: TGTGCCAGCAGTGCGGCAGGGTCGGCTAGGTCCCCGTTCTTC; CDR3aa: CASSAAGSARSPFF; d_gene: NA; abundance: NA; v_gene: TRBV2; j_gene: TRBJ2-1
CDR3nt: TGTGCCAGTAGTATAGAGGGACAGGGTTATCAGCCCCAGCATTTT; CDR3aa: CASSIEGQGYQPQHF; d_gene: TRBD1; abundance: few; v_gene: TRBV19; j_gene: TRBJ1-5
CDR3nt: TGTGCCAGCAGCCAAGCGAACAGGGGAGCGGGGGACACTGAAGCTTTCTTT; CDR3aa: CASSQANRGAGDTEAFF; d_gene: TRBD1; abundance: NA; v_gene: TRBV4-2; j_gene: TRBJ1-1
CDR3nt: TGTGCCAGCAGTGTACTAGCGGCCCCAGCCTACGAGCAGTACTTC; CDR3aa: CASSVLAAPAYEQYF; d_gene: TRBD2; abundance: few; v_gene: TRBV2; j_gene: TRBJ2-7
CDR3nt: TGCGCCAGCAGTGACAGGTCGAATTACCTAAAGCGGGAACAAGAGACCCAGTACTTC; CDR3aa: CASSDRSNYLKREQETQYF; d_gene: TRBD2; abundance: few; v_gene: TRBV10-2; j_gene: TRBJ2-5
CDR3nt: TGTGCCAGCAGCTTAGCCTTGAATGAGCAGTTCTTC; CDR3aa: CASSLALNEQFF; d_gene: NA; abundance: NA; v_gene: TRBV7-9; j_gene: TRBJ2-1
CDR3nt: TGTGCCAGCAGTCGACAGGGCTGGGACACCGGGGAGCTGTTTTTT; CDR3aa: CASSRQGWDTGELFF; d_gene: TRBD1; abundance: NA; v_gene: TRBV6-6; j_gene: TRBJ2-2
CDR3nt: TGTGCCAGCAGCTTTAGCGGGACTTACAATGAGCAGTTCTTC; CDR3aa: CASSFSGTYNEQFF; d_gene: TRBD2; abundance: few; v_gene: TRBV7-2; j_gene: TRBJ2-1
CDR3nt: TGTGCCAGCAGCCCTGGAGGGCTGTCGGGCACTGAAGCTTTCTTT; CDR3aa: CASSPGGLSGTEAFF; d_gene: NA; abundance: few; v_gene: TRBV6-5; j_gene: TRBJ1-1
CDR3nt: TGCAGCGCCAGACTAGAAAATGAGCAGTTCTTC; CDR3aa: CSARLENEQFF; d_gene: NA; abundance: few; v_gene: TRBV29-1; j_gene: TRBJ2-1
CDR3nt: TGTGCCAGCCGTCGGGACATCAATCAGCCCCAGCATTTT; CDR3aa: CASRRDINQPQHF; d_gene: NA; abundance: few; v_gene: TRBV6-5; j_gene: TRBJ1-5
CDR3nt: TGTGCCAGCAGTGAAGCTCGGCAGGACACCTTAAGGGAAAAACTGTTTTTT; CDR3aa: CASSEARQDTLREKLFF; d_gene: NA; abundance: few; v_gene: TRBV6-1; j_gene: TRBJ1-4
CDR3nt: TGTGCCAGCAGCCCAGGGACTAGCGGGAGATACGAGCAGTACTTC; CDR3aa: CASSPGTSGRYEQYF; d_gene: TRBD2; abundance: NA; v_gene: TRBV7-6; j_gene: TRBJ2-7
CDR3nt: TGTGCCAGCACCTCCTCCCCAGCGGGGGGCACAGATACGCAGTATTTT; CDR3aa: CASTSSPAGGTDTQYF; d_gene: TRBD2; abundance: NA; v_gene: TRBV28; j_gene: TRBJ2-3
CDR3nt: TGTGCCAGCACCGAAGTAGAGTTCGGTGGCTACACCTTC; CDR3aa: CASTEVEFGGYTF; d_gene: NA; abundance: few; v_gene: TRBV6-1; j_gene: TRBJ1-2
CDR3nt: TGCGCCAGCAGCTTTGAGACTGGCCAGCAGTACTTC; CDR3aa: CASSFETGQQYF; d_gene: NA; abundance: NA; v_gene: TRBV5-1; j_gene: TRBJ2-7
CDR3nt: TGTGCCACCAGGTCAGTGGGTCAGCCCCAGCATTTT; CDR3aa: CATRSVGQPQHF; d_gene: NA; abundance: NA; v_gene: TRBV19; j_gene: TRBJ1-5
CDR3nt: TGTGCCATCAGTGGGGGACAGGAGGCTTTCTTT; CDR3aa: CAISGGQEAFF; d_gene: TRBD1; abundance: few; v_gene: TRBV10-3; j_gene: TRBJ1-1
CDR3nt: TGCGCCAGCAGCCAAGGCCTAGCGATGCCCTACGAGCAGTACTTC; CDR3aa: CASSQGLAMPYEQYF; d_gene: NA; abundance: few; v_gene: TRBV4-1; j_gene: TRBJ2-7
CDR3nt: TGTGCCAGCAGCACAGGGACCAATGGGGTAGGCTACACCTTC; CDR3aa: CASSTGTNGVGYTF; d_gene: NA; abundance: NA; v_gene: TRBV28; j_gene: TRBJ1-2
CDR3nt: TGTGCCAGCAGCTTAGCGGCTAGCGGGAGTCGGGCAGATACGCAGTATTTT; CDR3aa: CASSLAASGSRADTQYF; d_gene: TRBD2; abundance: few; v_gene: TRBV7-8; j_gene: TRBJ2-3
CDR3nt: TGTGCCAGTAGACCCGGACAGGGGGCTTTAGACACTGAAGCTTTCTTT; CDR3aa: CASRPGQGALDTEAFF; d_gene: TRBD1; abundance: NA; v_gene: TRBV19; j_gene: TRBJ1-1
CDR3nt: TGTGCCAGCAGCTTAACGGGGATGAGCACTGAAGCTTTCTTT; CDR3aa: CASSLTGMSTEAFF; d_gene: NA; abundance: NA; v_gene: TRBV7-2; j_gene: TRBJ1-1
CDR3nt: TGCGCCAGCAGCCAAGAGGGTGACAGGACGTCAACTAATGAAAAACTGTTTTTT; CDR3aa: CASSQEGDRTSTNEKLFF; d_gene: NA; abundance: few; v_gene: TRBV4-1; j_gene: TRBJ1-4
CDR3nt: TGTGCCAGCAGCTTTCTAGCGGGAGGGTACAATGAGCAGTTCTTC; CDR3aa: CASSFLAGGYNEQFF; d_gene: TRBD2; abundance: NA; v_gene: TRBV9; j_gene: TRBJ2-1